What follows is one T cell receptor (beta chain) and its context. Trimming pared 6 bases from V and 6 bases from J, leaving 12 bases between. The germline gives CDR1 MNHNY, CDR2 SVGAGI (reference sequence). The CDR3 is 14 residues long. Per the original methods: Reference gene primer amplification gave estimated nucleated cell counts. Method: immunoSEQ multiplex PCR; TCRdb's copy keeps in-frame clones and lacks some. That table is the source of V, J and clone size, and D and trimming were worked out from the DNA. Among some 170,000 clones listed, roughly 76% were seen once. The data derive from a study of blood T cell repertoires in COVID-19. The wider study: Some COVID-19 samples were acute and others convalescent; all came from the United States, Italy and Spain. Nucleic acid was either cDNA or gDNA, and it came from T cells, B-cell-depleted T cells, or PBMCs.

The chain joins TRBV6-6 to TRBJ1-6; D not resolved. What was sequenced was peripheral blood. This receptor was identified in a woman between 40 and 55 years old with COVID-19, enrolled during active disease. Here the CDR3 reads CASSPGSPNSPLHF. The CDR3 DNA follows: TGTGCCAGCAGCCCCGGGTCCCCTAATTCACCCCTCCACTTT.